The next 20 T cell receptor beta chains were all read from a single sample in a study of blood T cell repertoires in COVID-19. The assay was immunoSEQ multiplex PCR, and TCRdb's table has in-frame clones only and misses some. The table has 200,000 or so clones, around 81% seen once. Sequencing was performed on PBMCs or T cells enriched from blood (not recorded which). The receptors derive from a woman between 35 and 50 years old with acute COVID-19.

This rearrangement joins TRBV16 to TRBJ1-5; 8 bases line up with TRBD1. With V trimmed by 4 bases and J by 6 bases, 5 bases remained unmatched. The germline V gene has CDR1 KGHSY and CDR2 FQNENV. The CDR3 covers 14 residues. The CDR3 coding sequence is TGTGCCAGCAGCCCACAGGGGGAAGGTCAGCCCCAGCATTTT. It is translated as CASSPQGEGQPQHF.

The chain joins TRBV11-3 to TRBJ1-1, with D maybe TRBD1 (6 bases). Germline V CDR1 and CDR2: SGHNT, YENEEA. The CDR3 extends over 13 amino acids. The germline V and J ends were trimmed by 5 bases and 1 base, with 8 bases remaining between them. CDR3 region: CASSPRGNTEAFF. The CDR3 DNA follows: TGTGCCAGCAGCCCCAGGGGGAACACTGAAGCTTTCTTT.

This rearrangement joins TRBV30 to TRBJ1-4; D might be TRBD1 (5 bases). Germline V gene lookup returns CDR1 GTSNPN and CDR2 SVGIG (reference sequence). The ends were cut back, 2 bases at V and 8 bases at J, with 15 bases in the middle. This CDR3 is 14 amino acids long. CDR3 residues: CAWSWGVVSEKLFF. The CDR3 nucleotides are TGTGCCTGGAGTTGGGGCGTTGTTTCGGAAAAACTGTTTTTT.

The V call is TRBV11-2, the J call TRBJ1-1; no clear D. Germline CDR1 SGHAT, CDR2 FQNNGV. V was trimmed by 4 bases and J by 6 bases, leaving 6 bases between them. This CDR3 is built from 11 residues. CDR3 residues: CASSWESEAFF. Written as DNA, the CDR3 is TGTGCCAGCAGCTGGGAGTCTGAAGCTTTCTTT.

This clone appeared a few times. This chain uses TRBV12-3 or TRBV12-4 with TRBJ1-5, with a weak D call TRBD1 (6 bases). V was clipped by 8 bases and J by 12 bases, with 14 bases between them. The CDR3 totals 11 residues. The CDR3 loop is CASGGLGGQHF. In nucleotides, the CDR3 is TGTGCCAGCGGGGGATTAGGGGGCCAGCATTTT.

The rearrangement uses TRBV9 and TRBJ2-5; 7 positions match TRBD1. The CDR3 spans 17 residues. CDR1 and CDR2 (germline): SGDLS, YYNGEE. Trimming at V came to 3 bases and at J to 0 bases, leaving 11 bases not matched to a gene. The CDR3: CASSGDLGTVNQETQYF. CDR3 nucleotide sequence: TGTGCCAGCAGCGGGGACCTTGGGACAGTTAACCAAGAGACCCAGTACTTC.

V usage is TRBV10-3 and J usage is TRBJ1-5, with TRBD1 identical over 7 bases. V gave up 2 bases and J gave up 3 bases; unmatched junction bases: 1. The CDR3 length is 14 residues. The germline V gene encodes CDR1 ENHRY and CDR2 SYGVKD. CDR3 bases: TGTGCCATCAGTGAGACAGGGGCCAATCAGCCCCAGCATTTT. Translating gives CAISETGANQPQHF.

V and J are TRBV7-3 and TRBJ2-1, with a possible D match to TRBD1 (6 bases). CDR3 length: 15 residues. Germline V gene sequence: CDR1 SGHTA, CDR2 FQGTGA. The germline V and J ends were trimmed by 0 bases and 5 bases, with 11 bases remaining between them. CDR3 nucleotide sequence: TGTGCCAGCAGCTTAACGCTGACAGGCAACAATGAGCAGTTCTTC. Its protein is CASSLTLTGNNEQFF.

The CDR3 is CSAPTGQETQYF. For the CDR3, the DNA is TGCAGTGCCCCGACAGGCCAAGAGACCCAGTACTTC. The chain combines TRBV29-1 with TRBJ2-5; possible D gene TRBD1, 6 bases. Germline V CDR1 and CDR2: SQVTM, ANQGSEA. The CDR3 has 12 amino acids.

The rearrangement links TRBV7-9 to TRBJ1-3, with 7 nucleotides matching TRBD1. The CDR3 extends over 16 amino acids. The junction had 8 bases not matched to a gene; V was cut back by 2 bases and J by 4 bases. Germline-derived CDR1 and CDR2 are SEHNR and FQNEAQ (reference sequence). In DNA form, the CDR3 reads TGTGCCAGCAGCTTACGAGGGGGCGTGAAGGGAAACACCATATATTTT. Protein sequence: CASSLRGGVKGNTIYF.

This clone was counted once. The J gene is TRBJ1-2, the V gene TRBV10-3, with 7 bases fitting TRBD1. Germline CDR1 reads ENHRY; CDR2 reads SYGVKD. With V trimmed by 4 bases and J by 4 bases, 3 bases remained unmatched. The CDR3 sequence is 13 residues long. Here the CDR3 reads CAISVDRVYGYTF. CDR3 bases: TGTGCCATCAGTGTTGACAGGGTCTATGGCTACACCTTC.

V is TRBV28 and J is TRBJ1-2; D not resolved. Germline loops: CDR1 MDHEN, CDR2 SYDVKM. CDR3 length: 12 amino acids. V was shortened by 6 bases and J by 8 bases, with 13 bases between the two germline ends. This chain's CDR3 is CASSPSVRGYTF. CDR3 in DNA: TGTGCCAGCAGCCCCTCGGTGCGGGGCTACACCTTC.

This clone appeared once. The rearrangement links TRBV4-3 to TRBJ1-2; no firm D call. CDR3 length: 13 amino acids. V was pared by 0 bases and J by 7 bases, with 9 bases between. Germline V gene sequence: CDR1 LGHNA, CDR2 YSLEER. DNA of the CDR3: TGCGCCAGCAGCCAAGAAGGTGGCGGTGGCTACACCTTC. Encoded protein: CASSQEGGGGYTF.

The V gene is TRBV6-5, the J gene TRBJ2-7; weak D call: TRBD1 (8 bases). The CDR3 length is 14 residues. The ends were cut back, 7 bases at V and 2 bases at J, with 15 bases in the middle. From germline, CDR1 is MNHEY and CDR2 SVGAGI. CDR3 loop: CASKVQGGPYEQYF. CDR3 coding DNA: TGTGCCAGCAAAGTACAGGGGGGGCCCTACGAGCAGTACTTC.

V is TRBV10-3 and J is TRBJ1-6; possibly TRBD1 for D (6 bases). The V gene's germline CDR1 is ENHRY and CDR2 SYGVKD. The CDR3 consists of 15 residues. With 10 bases removed from V and 6 bases from J, the gap between germline ends came to 19 bases. The CDR3 loop reads CATRPRTEANSPLHF. The CDR3 DNA reads as TGTGCCACCCGACCCAGGACAGAAGCTAATTCACCCCTCCACTTT.

The rearrangement joins TRBV6-5 to TRBJ2-7; D is possibly TRBD1 (6 bases). Germline V gene data show CDR1 as MNHEY and CDR2 as SVGAGI. V was trimmed by 9 bases and J by 5 bases, leaving 20 bases between them. The CDR3 totals 14 residues. CDR3 amino acids: CASQFRGSGDEQYF. The CDR3 DNA reads as TGTGCCAGTCAGTTCAGGGGTTCAGGGGACGAGCAGTACTTC.

The chain uses TRBV29-1 and TRBJ2-7; possibly TRBD1 for D (5 bases). Germline CDR1 is SQVTM and CDR2 is ANQGSEA. The length of the CDR3 is 13 residues. Between the trimmed V and J ends, which lost 7 bases and 6 bases, there was a span of 19 bases. The CDR3 nucleotides read TGCAGCGCTAAAGGGGCAGGGTCGTTCGAGCAGTACTTC. As protein: CSAKGAGSFEQYF.

This chain joins TRBV6-1 and TRBJ2-1; no clear D gene. This CDR3 spans 13 amino acids. Germline CDR1 reads MNHNS; CDR2 reads SASEGT. The V and J ends lost 1 base and 13 bases respectively, with 14 bases between them. CDR3 in amino acids: CASSEGIWQAQFF. The DNA of the CDR3 is TGTGCCAGCAGTGAAGGGATTTGGCAGGCCCAGTTCTTC.

The chain uses TRBV19 and TRBJ1-5, with D perhaps TRBD1 (5 bases). The CDR3 totals 13 residues. V lost 3 bases and J 9 bases, leaving 12 bases between the germline ends. Germline V gene data show CDR1 as LNHDA and CDR2 as SQIVND (reference sequence). CDR3 residues: CASSITGLGPQHF. CDR3 DNA sequence: TGTGCCAGTAGTATTACAGGTTTAGGGCCCCAGCATTTT.

A single count supports this clone. The chain recombines TRBV7-3 with TRBJ2-2; 11 bases are shared with TRBD2. V was pared by 5 bases and J by 3 bases, with 8 bases of the junction left unmatched. Germline V gene sequence: CDR1 SGHTA, CDR2 FQGTGA. This CDR3 spans 17 amino acids. CDR3 DNA: TGTGCCAGCAGCCCTAATAGCGGGAGGGAAGACACCGGGGAGCTGTTTTTT. It is translated as CASSPNSGREDTGELFF.